The rows below give T cell receptor beta chains drawn from one sample of a study of blood T cells in healthy people across ages. TCRdb re-called the 5' RACE reads with MiXCR, one entry per CDR3 protein. The data show 1.5 million to 2 million distinct CDR3 sequences, with roughly 52% seen just once and over 2% held by the top ten. Sequencing was carried out using blood. The receptors were gathered from a middle-aged woman in good health. Each CDR3 is given with its conserved first and last residue. Fields, in order: CDR3 length, V gene, clone size, J gene, D gene, CDR3 DNA, CDR3 protein. D genes are given only for firm matches. Clone size is shown for a subset of rows, as once, few, many or a class of expanded clone.

len: 14; v_gene: TRBV29-1; abundance: few; j_gene: TRBJ2-1; d_gene: TRBD1; CDR3nt: TGCAGCGTTGTCGGTGGGACAGGGTCGGATGAGCAGTTCTTC; CDR3aa: CSVVGGTGSDEQFF
len: 17; v_gene: TRBV7-2; abundance: -; j_gene: TRBJ2-6; d_gene: TRBD2; CDR3nt: TGTGCCAGCAGCTTTCTCGGCGGGGGGTCTGGGGCCAACGTCCTGACTTTC; CDR3aa: CASSFLGGGSGANVLTF
len: 14; v_gene: TRBV5-1; abundance: few; j_gene: TRBJ2-1; d_gene: -; CDR3nt: TGCGCCAGCAGCCGCATTAACAGGGACAATGAGCAGTTCTTC; CDR3aa: CASSRINRDNEQFF
len: 15; v_gene: TRBV15; abundance: -; j_gene: TRBJ1-5; d_gene: -; CDR3nt: TGTGCCACCAGCAGAGACAACCTGGGTATTGAACCCCAGCATTTT; CDR3aa: CATSRDNLGIEPQHF
len: 12; v_gene: TRBV20-1; abundance: many; j_gene: TRBJ2-5; d_gene: -; CDR3nt: TGCAGTGCCCCCCGGTTTCAAGAGACCCAGTACTTC; CDR3aa: CSAPRFQETQYF
len: 16; v_gene: TRBV7-2; abundance: -; j_gene: TRBJ1-2; d_gene: TRBD1; CDR3nt: TGTGCCAGCAGCTTAACGGGGACAGGTACTAACGATGGCTACACCTTC; CDR3aa: CASSLTGTGTNDGYTF
len: 17; v_gene: TRBV18; abundance: -; j_gene: TRBJ2-6; d_gene: -; CDR3nt: TGTGCCAGCTCACCAGCGGGCCATCTGTCTGGGGCCAACGTCCTGACTTTC; CDR3aa: CASSPAGHLSGANVLTF
len: 17; v_gene: TRBV29-1; abundance: few; j_gene: TRBJ1-2; d_gene: -; CDR3nt: TGCAGCGTTGGGGGCGTGAATCCAGCTTCAGGGTTCTATGGCTACACCTTC; CDR3aa: CSVGGVNPASGFYGYTF
len: 16; v_gene: TRBV20-1; abundance: -; j_gene: TRBJ2-3; d_gene: TRBD2; CDR3nt: TGCAGTGCTAGAGATCCCGGGGGGGAATCCACAGATACGCAGTATTTT; CDR3aa: CSARDPGGESTDTQYF
len: 14; v_gene: TRBV6-2/TRBV6-3; abundance: -; j_gene: TRBJ2-1; d_gene: -; CDR3nt: TGTGCCAGCAGTTCCGGACAGCCTGGGGGGACCCAGTTCTTC; CDR3aa: CASSSGQPGGTQFF
len: 16; v_gene: TRBV7-2; abundance: -; j_gene: TRBJ1-2; d_gene: -; CDR3nt: TGTGCCAGCTTCGGGGTAATGGAGGATAACATGAATGGCTACACCTTC; CDR3aa: CASFGVMEDNMNGYTF
len: 16; v_gene: TRBV4-1; abundance: -; j_gene: TRBJ2-5; d_gene: TRBD2; CDR3nt: TGCGCCAGCAGCCAAGATTCTAGCGGCCTACAAGAGACCCAGTACTTC; CDR3aa: CASSQDSSGLQETQYF
len: 15; v_gene: TRBV9; abundance: -; j_gene: TRBJ1-4; d_gene: -; CDR3nt: TGTGCCAGCAGCGTAGGTGGACAGCCTAATGAAAAACTGTTTTTT; CDR3aa: CASSVGGQPNEKLFF
len: 13; v_gene: TRBV29-1; abundance: -; j_gene: TRBJ2-5; d_gene: -; CDR3nt: TGCAGCGTTGAACCCGAGAACCAAGAGACCCAGTACTTC; CDR3aa: CSVEPENQETQYF
len: 16; v_gene: TRBV5-1; abundance: -; j_gene: TRBJ1-6; d_gene: -; CDR3nt: TGCGCCAGCAGCTTGGCTCTTGGGGGAACCAATTCACCCCTCCACTTT; CDR3aa: CASSLALGGTNSPLHF
len: 17; v_gene: TRBV18; abundance: -; j_gene: TRBJ2-3; d_gene: -; CDR3nt: TGTGCCAGCTCACCCGACTCTCACATTCCAATCACAGATACGCAGTATTTT; CDR3aa: CASSPDSHIPITDTQYF
len: 13; v_gene: TRBV7-2; abundance: -; j_gene: TRBJ1-4; d_gene: -; CDR3nt: TGTGCCAGCTCTCAGCGGGTGAGAGAAAAACTGTTTTTT; CDR3aa: CASSQRVREKLFF
len: 16; v_gene: TRBV4-1; abundance: -; j_gene: TRBJ2-3; d_gene: -; CDR3nt: TGCGCCAGCAGCCAAGTATCAGGGTCCCCCACAGATACGCAGTATTTT; CDR3aa: CASSQVSGSPTDTQYF
len: 16; v_gene: TRBV9; abundance: few; j_gene: TRBJ2-4; d_gene: TRBD1; CDR3nt: TGTGCCAGCAGCGTAGGGGACAGTCTAGCCAAAAACATTCAGTACTTC; CDR3aa: CASSVGDSLAKNIQYF
len: 16; v_gene: TRBV29-1; abundance: -; j_gene: TRBJ2-7; d_gene: TRBD2; CDR3nt: TGCAGCGTTGGGGTCAAGCGGGGGCCCCTCTCCTACGAGCAGTACTTC; CDR3aa: CSVGVKRGPLSYEQYF
len: 14; v_gene: TRBV5-6; abundance: few; j_gene: TRBJ2-5; d_gene: TRBD1; CDR3nt: TGTGCCAGCAGCACGACAGGGTATCGAGAGACCCAGTACTTC; CDR3aa: CASSTTGYRETQYF
len: 14; v_gene: TRBV14; abundance: once; j_gene: TRBJ1-1; d_gene: -; CDR3nt: TGTGCCAGCAGCCAAGAAGGAGTGGACACTGAAGCTTTCTTT; CDR3aa: CASSQEGVDTEAFF
len: 16; v_gene: TRBV6-5; abundance: -; j_gene: TRBJ2-1; d_gene: TRBD2; CDR3nt: TGTGCCAGCAGAAGACTAGCGGGGGACATGTACAATGAGCAGTTCTTC; CDR3aa: CASRRLAGDMYNEQFF
len: 13; v_gene: TRBV6-2/TRBV6-3; abundance: -; j_gene: TRBJ2-7; d_gene: -; CDR3nt: TGTGCCAGCAGACCGACAGCTTTCTACGAGCAGTACTTC; CDR3aa: CASRPTAFYEQYF
len: 14; v_gene: TRBV7-2; abundance: once; j_gene: TRBJ2-5; d_gene: -; CDR3nt: TGTGCCGGCAGCTCGGACCCGGCCCAAGAGACCCAGTACTTC; CDR3aa: CAGSSDPAQETQYF
len: 16; v_gene: TRBV9; abundance: -; j_gene: TRBJ2-3; d_gene: TRBD2; CDR3nt: TGTGCCAGCAGCGTAGGAGCTAGCGGGATAACAGATACGCAGTATTTT; CDR3aa: CASSVGASGITDTQYF
len: 14; v_gene: TRBV11-2; abundance: -; j_gene: TRBJ2-5; d_gene: -; CDR3nt: TGTGCCAGCAGCTTCCCTCCCCATGCAGAGACCCAGTACTTC; CDR3aa: CASSFPPHAETQYF
len: 13; v_gene: TRBV27; abundance: few; j_gene: TRBJ1-5; d_gene: -; CDR3nt: TGTGCCACCGCGCAGGGAAACAATCAGCCCCAGCATTTT; CDR3aa: CATAQGNNQPQHF
len: 15; v_gene: TRBV2; abundance: few; j_gene: TRBJ2-3; d_gene: -; CDR3nt: TGTGCCAGCAGTCCTCAGGCTACTAGCACAGATACGCAGTATTTT; CDR3aa: CASSPQATSTDTQYF
len: 14; v_gene: TRBV7-9; abundance: few; j_gene: TRBJ2-7; d_gene: -; CDR3nt: TGTGCCAGCAGCGATGGGACTCACTCCTACGAGCAGTACTTC; CDR3aa: CASSDGTHSYEQYF
len: 13; v_gene: TRBV12-3/TRBV12-4; abundance: -; j_gene: TRBJ2-7; d_gene: -; CDR3nt: TGTGCCAGCAGTTTTCAGGGTACGGGCGAGCAGTACTTC; CDR3aa: CASSFQGTGEQYF
len: 13; v_gene: TRBV10-2; abundance: -; j_gene: TRBJ2-7; d_gene: TRBD1; CDR3nt: TGCGCCAGCAGTGGACAGGGTTCCGGCGAGCAGTACTTC; CDR3aa: CASSGQGSGEQYF
len: 14; v_gene: TRBV28; abundance: few; j_gene: TRBJ1-2; d_gene: TRBD1; CDR3nt: TGTGCCAGCAGTCCCTGGGGACAGAGCTATGGCTACACCTTC; CDR3aa: CASSPWGQSYGYTF
len: 14; v_gene: TRBV29-1; abundance: -; j_gene: TRBJ1-4; d_gene: TRBD1; CDR3nt: TGCAGCGTTGAAGCCACCGGACAGGCAGGAAAACTGTTTTTT; CDR3aa: CSVEATGQAGKLFF
len: 14; v_gene: TRBV20-1; abundance: few; j_gene: TRBJ2-5; d_gene: TRBD2; CDR3nt: TGCAGTGCTAGAAACTACGGCGGGAGTGAGACCCAGTACTTC; CDR3aa: CSARNYGGSETQYF
len: 15; v_gene: TRBV28; abundance: -; j_gene: TRBJ2-1; d_gene: TRBD1; CDR3nt: TGTGCCAGCGGGGACAGGGAAGGGGGTTACAATGAGCAGTTCTTC; CDR3aa: CASGDREGGYNEQFF
len: 16; v_gene: TRBV13; abundance: -; j_gene: TRBJ2-7; d_gene: -; CDR3nt: TGTGCCTGCAGCCACTATGGGACAGGTGGGGACTACAAGCAGTACTTC; CDR3aa: CACSHYGTGGDYKQYF
len: 18; v_gene: TRBV20-1; abundance: -; j_gene: TRBJ2-3; d_gene: TRBD2; CDR3nt: TGCAGTGCTAGAGCCACTAGCGGGGTACTAAGGAGCACAGATACGCAGTATTTT; CDR3aa: CSARATSGVLRSTDTQYF
len: 14; v_gene: TRBV2; abundance: -; j_gene: TRBJ2-3; d_gene: -; CDR3nt: TGTGCCAGCAGTGAACAGGCTATCACAGATACGCAGTATTTT; CDR3aa: CASSEQAITDTQYF
len: 14; v_gene: TRBV19; abundance: -; j_gene: TRBJ2-4; d_gene: TRBD2; CDR3nt: TGTGCCAGTAGTATGGGGGGAGGGGTAAACATTCAGTACTTC; CDR3aa: CASSMGGGVNIQYF
len: 17; v_gene: TRBV6-2/TRBV6-3; abundance: few; j_gene: TRBJ2-1; d_gene: TRBD2; CDR3nt: TGTGCCAGCAGTTCTCCTTCCAGGACTAGCGGGGGAAATGAGCAGTTCTTC; CDR3aa: CASSSPSRTSGGNEQFF
len: 15; v_gene: TRBV6-1; abundance: few; j_gene: TRBJ2-7; d_gene: -; CDR3nt: TGTGCCAGCGTAAGGGTATCGGACGGGACCTACGAGCAGTACTTC; CDR3aa: CASVRVSDGTYEQYF
len: 13; v_gene: TRBV25-1; abundance: few; j_gene: TRBJ2-5; d_gene: -; CDR3nt: TGTGCCAGCAGCTGGGGGGCAAAAGAGACCCAGTACTTC; CDR3aa: CASSWGAKETQYF
len: 15; v_gene: TRBV28; abundance: -; j_gene: TRBJ1-4; d_gene: -; CDR3nt: TGTGCCAGCAGTTTCCCCACAGACAGCACTGAAAAACTGTTTTTT; CDR3aa: CASSFPTDSTEKLFF